Below, 16 T cell receptor beta chains from the same sample are listed, as sequenced in a study of T cell responses to AZD1222 COVID-19 vaccine. Produced via immunoSEQ multiplex PCR; TCRdb's table is partial and in-frame only. The sample yields 90,000 to 120,000 clones, more than 75% seen once. The sequences come from peripheral blood, collected on day 0 of AZD1222 vaccination. These receptors came from an adult in good health.

V usage is TRBV29-1 and J usage is TRBJ1-4, with D unresolved. The CDR3 runs 13 residues. CDR1 and CDR2 from the germline V gene are SQVTM and ANQGSEA. Trimming pared 7 bases from V and 5 bases from J, leaving 14 bases between. CDR3 amino acids: CSARVGGNEKLFF. DNA for the CDR3: TGCAGCGCCCGTGTGGGTGGGAATGAAAAACTGTTTTTT.

The rearrangement joins TRBV4-1 to TRBJ2-1; no clear D gene. V lost 4 bases and J lost 1, with 11 bases in between. The CDR3 has 15 amino acids. The germline V gene encodes CDR1 MGHRA and CDR2 YSYEKL. The CDR3 reads CASSRNTLSYNEQFF. Written as DNA, the CDR3 is TGCGCCAGCAGCCGGAACACTTTATCCTACAATGAGCAGTTCTTC.

This sequence joins TRBV11-3 and TRBJ2-1; D gene unclear. Trimming pared 0 bases from V and 12 bases from J, leaving 12 bases between. The germline V gene encodes CDR1 SGHNT and CDR2 YENEEA. The CDR3 contains 13 residues. The DNA for the CDR3 is TGTGCCAGCAGCTTAGATAACAATTCGGGGCAGTTCTTC. Protein sequence: CASSLDNNSGQFF.

This chain connects TRBV7-9 to TRBJ2-7, with D perhaps TRBD1 (5 bases). This CDR3 spans 16 amino acids. Germline V gene data show CDR1 as SEHNR and CDR2 as FQNEAQ (reference sequence). V was pared by 3 bases and J by 7 bases, with 22 bases between. The CDR3 DNA is TGTGCCAGCAGCTTCATCTCTGGGGCTCTGTCATCAGAGCAGTACTTC. It encodes CASSFISGALSSEQYF.

This rearrangement joins TRBV6-2 or TRBV6-3 to TRBJ1-2; TRBD1 agrees at 7 bases. V lost 2 bases to trimming and J lost 0 bases; unmatched junction nucleotides: 12. Looked up from germline, CDR1 is MNHEY and CDR2 is SVGEGT. CDR3 size: 18 residues. CDR3 loop: CASSYTPGQPSSNYGYTF. CDR3 DNA: TGTGCCAGCAGTTACACGCCGGGACAGCCGTCTTCTAACTATGGCTACACCTTC.

This clone was seen only once. V and J are TRBV5-1 and TRBJ2-3, with TRBD1 as a possible D gene (5 bases). Germline CDR1 is SGHRS and CDR2 is YFSETQ. CDR3 length equals 14 residues. The germline V and J ends were trimmed by 0 bases and 4 bases, with 9 bases remaining between them. Here the CDR3 reads CASSLAWGPDTQYF. CDR3 sequence (DNA): TGCGCCAGCAGCTTGGCATGGGGCCCAGATACGCAGTATTTT.

This clone was seen a few times. V is TRBV6-6 and J is TRBJ1-5, with a tentative D call TRBD1 (5 bases). Between the trimmed V and J ends, which lost 3 bases and 5 bases, there was a span of 11 bases. The germline CDR1 and CDR2 sequences are MNHNY and SVGAGI (reference sequence). The CDR3 is made up of 14 amino acids. Here the CDR3 reads CASSYGWGDQPQHF. The CDR3 coding sequence is TGTGCCAGCAGTTATGGCTGGGGCGATCAGCCCCAGCATTTT.

V is TRBV11-3 and J is TRBJ2-5; TRBD1 or TRBD2 may be the D gene (6 bases each). Deletions cut 1 base from V and 1 base from J, with 7 bases between. Germline loops: CDR1 SGHNT, CDR2 YENEEA. The CDR3 consists of 14 residues. CDR3 coding DNA: TGTGCCAGCAGCTTAGCGGGGGCCCAAGAGACCCAGTACTTC. Residues: CASSLAGAQETQYF.

The V call is TRBV12-3 or TRBV12-4, the J call TRBJ2-7; tentatively, D is TRBD2 (5 bases). There are 13 residues in the CDR3. Trimming stripped 5 bases from V and 4 bases from J, with 12 bases between. As DNA, the CDR3 is TGTGCCAGCAGTGGAGGCCCTTTGTACGAGCAGTACTTC. It translates to CASSGGPLYEQYF.

This rearrangement joins TRBV6-5 to TRBJ1-3; 10 bases match TRBD1. Germline V gene data show CDR1 as MNHEY and CDR2 as SVGAGI. Trimming removed 6 bases from V and 5 bases from J; junction bases left unmatched: 7. The CDR3 runs to 15 residues. The CDR3 nucleotides are TGTGCCAGCAGCCCCGGGACAGGGGACAGAAACACCATATATTTT. It specifies CASSPGTGDRNTIYF.

The chain combines TRBV15 with TRBJ1-1; D ambiguous. The CDR3 runs to 15 residues. Trimming cost V 0 bases and J 1 base, with 9 bases left between them. Germline-derived CDR1 and CDR2 are LNHNV and YYDKDF (reference sequence). The CDR3 is CATSRDWGTNTEAFF. The CDR3 nucleotides are TGTGCCACCAGCAGAGATTGGGGAACGAACACTGAAGCTTTCTTT.

In its sample, this clone was seen once. This rearrangement joins TRBV25-1 to TRBJ1-1, with 8 bases matching TRBD1. Germline loops: CDR1 MGHDK, CDR2 SYGVNS. The CDR3 contains 14 residues. Trimming took 6 bases from V and 4 from J; bases not matched to a gene: 7. In nucleotides, the CDR3 is TGTGCCAGCAGCGGTCGGACAGGGATCACTGAAGCTTTCTTT. Encoded protein: CASSGRTGITEAFF.

The chain is built from TRBV29-1 and TRBJ2-3, with a possible D match to TRBD2 (6 bases). CDR3 length: 14 amino acids. Trimming shortened V by 8 bases and J by 1 base, and 16 bases separated the two germline ends. The germline CDR1 and CDR2 sequences are SQVTM and ANQGSEA. This CDR3 reads CSSRDWGGTDTQYF. CDR3 DNA sequence: TGCAGCTCCCGGGATTGGGGGGGCACAGATACGCAGTATTTT.

The V call is TRBV6-5, the J call TRBJ2-7; 12 bases agree with TRBD1. The length of the CDR3 is 14 residues. The germline CDR1 and CDR2 sequences are MNHEY and SVGAGI. V was pared by 4 bases and J by 7 bases, with 5 bases of the junction left unmatched. The chain's CDR3 is CASSWGQGAWEQYF. For the CDR3, the DNA is TGTGCCAGCAGTTGGGGACAGGGGGCTTGGGAGCAGTACTTC.

V is TRBV7-8 and J is TRBJ1-5; D is unresolved. Germline CDR1 SGHVS, CDR2 FQNEAQ. This CDR3 region has 13 residues. The V end lost 2 bases, the J end lost 9 bases, and 11 bases lay between the germline ends. The chain's CDR3 is CASSLSGWGPQHF. DNA of the CDR3: TGTGCCAGCAGCTTAAGCGGTTGGGGGCCCCAGCATTTT.

This chain connects TRBV14 to TRBJ1-5, with D perhaps matching TRBD1 (6 bases). CDR3 length equals 15 residues. Germline CDR1 SGHDN, CDR2 FVKESK. Trimming left V 4 bases short and J 4 bases short, with 14 bases between. DNA of the CDR3: TGTGCCAGCAGCCTTGCCGGGACACCAAATCAGCCCCAGCATTTT. It codes for CASSLAGTPNQPQHF.